The 15 T cell receptor beta chains below come from one sample, sequenced in a study of blood T cell repertoires in COVID-19. Only in-frame clones appear in the TCRdb table, and some are missing; sequencing was by immunoSEQ multiplex PCR. The sample has approximately 210,000 clones; 70% to 90% are singletons. The sequenced material came from PBMCs or T cells enriched from blood (not recorded which). The origin of the receptors is a woman aged 18-29 years who had recovered from COVID-19.

The chain is built from TRBV5-4 and TRBJ2-1; the D gene is possibly TRBD2 (5 bases). Between the trimmed V and J ends, which lost 7 bases and 0 bases, there was a span of 11 bases. CDR1 is SGHNT, CDR2 YYREEE, per germline (reference sequence). The CDR3 spans 14 residues. The CDR3 bases are TGTGCCAGCGGCGCCCGGGACTCCTACAATGAGCAGTTCTTC. Residues: CASGARDSYNEQFF.

This clone was detected a few times. This chain joins TRBV20-1 and TRBJ2-7, with TRBD2 identical over 9 bases. J lost 6 bases, V lost 3 bases, and 9 bases had no gene match. Germline CDR1 reads DFQATT; CDR2 reads SNEGSKA (reference sequence). CDR3 length: 14 amino acids. CDR3: CSASQASGAGEQYF. The CDR3 bases are TGCAGTGCTAGTCAGGCTAGCGGGGCGGGCGAGCAGTACTTC.

The chain links TRBV23-1 to TRBJ1-5, with D maybe TRBD1 (6 bases). TRBV23-1 is an ORF, with its function uncertain. The CDR3 sequence is 16 residues long. Trimming took off 2 bases at V and 0 bases at J, with 11 bases between the two ends. This CDR3 reads CASSQKRTDSNQPQHF. In nucleotides, the CDR3 is TGCGCCAGCAGTCAAAAACGGACAGATAGCAATCAGCCCCAGCATTTT.

V usage is TRBV28 and J usage is TRBJ2-6; TRBD1 matches 10 bases. CDR3 length: 17 residues. Germline-derived CDR1 and CDR2 are MDHEN and SYDVKM. The V gene end was trimmed by 6 bases and the J gene end by 0 bases; junction bases not matched to a gene: 5. In DNA, the CDR3 is TGTGCCAGCAGGCCGGGACAGGGGACCTCTGGGGCCAACGTCCTGACTTTC. It is translated as CASRPGQGTSGANVLTF. Looking up the rest from reference TRBV28 and TRBJ2-6 gives the full variable domain: DVKVTQSSRYLVKRTGEKVFLECVQDMDHENMFWYRQDPGLGLRLIYFSYDVKMKEKGDIPEGYSVSREKKERFSLILESASTNQTSMYLCASRPGQGTSGANVLTFGAGSRLTVL.

The genes are TRBV3-1 (or the pseudogene TRBV3-2) and TRBJ2-5; the match to TRBD2 covers 8 bases. Germline V gives CDR1 LGHDT, CDR2 YNNKEL (reference sequence). The CDR3 is 12 residues long. With V trimmed by 2 bases and J by 13 bases, 6 bases remained unmatched. The CDR3 coding sequence is TGTGCCAGCAGCCAACCGGGACTAGGTCCGTACTTC. Amino acids: CASSQPGLGPYF.

The genes are TRBV5-1 and TRBJ1-1; D unresolved. V was cut by 4 bases and J by 6 bases, with 13 bases left in between. Germline assignment: CDR1 SGHRS and CDR2 YFSETQ. CDR3 length: 13 amino acids. CDR3 sequence reads: CASSVVLGAEAFF. DNA for the CDR3: TGCGCCAGCAGCGTTGTCTTGGGCGCTGAAGCTTTCTTT.

The rearrangement uses TRBV19 and TRBJ1-6; 10 positions match TRBD1. V gave up 7 bases and J gave up 9 bases; unmatched junction bases: 6. CDR1 is LNHDA, CDR2 SQIVND, per germline (reference sequence). This CDR3 is 14 amino acids long. Written as DNA, the CDR3 is TGTGCCAGTAACCCCGGGACAGGGGTTTCACCCCTCCACTTT. Translation: CASNPGTGVSPLHF.

Of note for this clone: The junction differs from germline at one of its ends, possibly a read error. The chain combines TRBV12-3 or TRBV12-4 with TRBJ2-1; TRBD2 matches at 10 bases. This CDR3 region has 13 residues. This chain's CDR3 is CASRLAGGNEQFF. CDR3 nucleotide sequence: TGTGCCAGCAGATTAGCGGGGGGCAATGAGCAGTTCTTC.

The rearrangement links TRBV29-1 to TRBJ1-4; possibly TRBD1 for D (5 bases). Between the trimmed V and J ends, which lost 4 bases and 8 bases, there was a span of 11 bases. The CDR3 sequence is 12 residues long. Per germline, CDR1 SQVTM and CDR2 ANQGSEA. The CDR3 sequence: CSVADSGEKLFF. As DNA, the CDR3 is TGCAGCGTTGCCGACTCAGGGGAAAAACTGTTTTTT.

This sequence joins TRBV6-5 and TRBJ2-5; the match to TRBD1 covers 9 bases. This CDR3 is built from 15 residues. Germline loops: CDR1 MNHEY, CDR2 SVGAGI. With 6 bases clipped from V and 4 bases from J, the junction kept 9 bases outside the gene matches. The CDR3 loop reads CASRQPGTGRETQYF. CDR3 DNA: TGTGCCAGCAGGCAGCCCGGGACAGGGAGAGAGACCCAGTACTTC.

V usage is TRBV5-1 and J usage is TRBJ1-3, with a tentative D call TRBD1 (6 bases). Trimming left V 1 base short and J 0 bases short, with 8 bases between. Germline loops: CDR1 SGHRS, CDR2 YFSETQ. The CDR3 sequence is 15 residues long. The CDR3 spells CASSLTGNSGNTIYF. CDR3 in DNA: TGCGCCAGCAGCTTGACAGGGAACTCTGGAAACACCATATATTTT.

This chain connects TRBV4-1 to TRBJ2-3; 16 bases are shared with TRBD2. The CDR3 has 19 residues. V was pared by 4 bases and J by 6 bases, with 13 bases of the junction left unmatched. CDR1 and CDR2 (germline): MGHRA, YSYEKL. The DNA for the CDR3 is TGCGCCAGCAGCCTCCTCCGAGGGGGACTAGCGGGGGGGCAGGATACGCAGTATTTT. It codes for CASSLLRGGLAGGQDTQYF.

The chain combines TRBV21-1 with TRBJ1-2; the table assigns TRBD1, which was not confirmed against the DNA. TRBV21-1 is flagged as a pseudogene. CDR3 length: 16 amino acids. The CDR3 coding sequence is TGTGCCAGCAGCAAAGGGGGACAGTTTCTTAACTATGGCTACACCTTC. Protein sequence: CASSKGGQFLNYGYTF.

The genes are TRBV28 and TRBJ1-1, with D unclear. From germline, CDR1 is MDHEN and CDR2 SYDVKM. This CDR3 is 14 amino acids long. Trimming took 6 bases from V and 1 from J, leaving 12 bases between them. In DNA, the CDR3 is TGTGCCAGCAGCACGTCGACACGGAACACTGAAGCTTTCTTT. Amino acid sequence: CASSTSTRNTEAFF. The full variable domain, completed using reference TRBV28 and TRBJ1-1, is DVKVTQSSRYLVKRTGEKVFLECVQDMDHENMFWYRQDPGLGLRLIYFSYDVKMKEKGDIPEGYSVSREKKERFSLILESASTNQTSMYLCASSTSTRNTEAFFGQGTRLTVV.

The gene calls are TRBV30 and TRBJ1-3; 10 nucleotides match TRBD1. Germline CDR1 reads GTSNPN; CDR2 reads SVGIG (reference sequence). Trimming took 2 bases from V and 11 from J; bases not matched to a gene: 9. This CDR3 is 14 amino acids long. In DNA form, the CDR3 reads TGTGCCTGGAGTCCGGGACAGGGGACGATCGCCATATATTTT. Its translation is CAWSPGQGTIAIYF.